The 23 T cell receptor beta chains below were found in one sample sequenced in a study of long-term antiretroviral therapy in people with HIV (dated by TCRdb to between 2021 and 2023). The immunoSEQ hsTCRB v3.0 assay was used at survey level resolution to sequence the TRB variable region. TCRdb retrieved this table from immuneACCESS and kept in-frame rearrangements only. Not all clones are present; in checked studies, unresolved V genes account for under half, and no reason is known for the remainder. The sample includes about 42,000 clones, with around nine tenths observed a single time. Approximately 5% of the sample is taken by the ten largest. The source was unsorted PBMCs, collected 0.1 years before starting antiretroviral therapy. Receptors were obtained from a woman aged 45-65 years with HIV.

This chain joins TRBV5-1 and TRBJ1-5; 8 bases line up with TRBD1. The V segment lost 0 bases and the J segment 6 bases; nucleotides outside the gene matches: 5. Germline loops: CDR1 SGHRS, CDR2 YFSETQ. There are 15 residues in the CDR3. Written as DNA, the CDR3 is TGCGCCAGCAGCTTGGAGGGCAGGGGGCTTCAGCCCCAGCATTTT. Translated, it gives CASSLEGRGLQPQHF.

The chain is built from TRBV6-5 and TRBJ1-2; a weak D match, TRBD1 (5 bases). Germline loops: CDR1 MNHEY, CDR2 SVGAGI. Trimming pared 7 bases from V and 3 bases from J, leaving 12 bases between. This CDR3 region has 13 residues. CDR3 DNA sequence: TGTGCCAGCAAGACTACAGGATACTATGGCTACACCTTC. This codes for CASKTTGYYGYTF.

This clone appeared a few times. This rearrangement joins TRBV7-8 to TRBJ1-6; 7 nucleotides match TRBD1. The trim removed 5 bases at V and 8 bases at J, leaving 9 bases unmatched. CDR1 is SGHVS, CDR2 FQNEAQ, per germline. The CDR3 is 15 amino acids. The CDR3 is CASSNGQVRDSPLHF. The CDR3 nucleotides read TGTGCCAGCAGCAATGGACAGGTTAGAGATTCACCCCTCCACTTT.

The chain uses TRBV19 and TRBJ2-1; the D gene is possibly TRBD2 (6 bases). CDR1 is LNHDA and CDR2 is SQIVND in the germline V gene (reference sequence). With 4 bases removed from V and 1 base from J, the gap between germline ends came to 14 bases. The CDR3 is 16 residues long. The CDR3 DNA sequence: TGTGCCAGTAGTACGAGACTAGTTGGGTCCTACAATGAGCAGTTCTTC. Translated, it gives CASSTRLVGSYNEQFF.

This chain uses TRBV7-2 with TRBJ1-6, with TRBD1 matching 8 bases. With 5 bases clipped from V and 8 bases from J, the junction kept 14 bases outside the gene matches. This CDR3 is 17 amino acids long. Germline loops: CDR1 SGHTA, CDR2 FQGNSA. The CDR3 loop is CASSAGRGRGVYSPLHF. In DNA, the CDR3 is TGTGCCAGCAGCGCCGGCAGGGGGCGGGGGGTTTATTCACCCCTCCACTTT.

The chain employs TRBV29-1 and TRBJ2-7; 7 bases line up with TRBD1. With 6 bases clipped from V and 3 bases from J, the junction kept 14 bases outside the gene matches. The CDR3 has 15 residues. The germline gives CDR1 SQVTM, CDR2 ANQGSEA. CDR3 coding DNA: TGCAGCGTCATTCCAGCGTTGGGACAGATCTACGAGCAGTACTTC. Translation: CSVIPALGQIYEQYF.

This clone was found once. The rearrangement joins TRBV6-6 to TRBJ2-5; D is perhaps TRBD1 (6 bases). Germline CDR1 is MNHNY and CDR2 is SVGAGI (reference sequence). V was trimmed by 5 bases and J by 5 bases, leaving 12 bases between them. CDR3 size: 13 residues. CDR3 loop: CASSPQGAETQYF. In DNA form, the CDR3 reads TGTGCCAGCAGTCCACAGGGTGCGGAGACCCAGTACTTC.

The chain couples TRBV6-6 to TRBJ1-1; D perhaps matches TRBD1 (6 bases). The germline CDR1 and CDR2 sequences are MNHNY and SVGAGI (reference sequence). Trimming pared 2 bases from V and 5 bases from J, leaving 15 bases between. The CDR3 length is 15 residues. CDR3 DNA: TGTGCCAGCAGTTACATACTACAGGGAGAAACTGAAGCTTTCTTT. This codes for CASSYILQGETEAFF.

The chain recombines TRBV18 with TRBJ2-3, with TRBD1 matching 10 bases. V shed 2 bases, J shed 1 base, and the junction held 3 bases outside the gene matches. The CDR3 covers 16 residues. The germline gives CDR1 KGHSH, CDR2 LQKENI. CDR3 sequence reads: CASSPWTGGGTDTQYF. In nucleotides, the CDR3 is TGTGCCAGCTCACCATGGACAGGGGGGGGCACAGATACGCAGTATTTT.

The rearrangement uses TRBV28 and TRBJ2-1; TRBD2 aligns across 8 bases. Germline V CDR1 and CDR2: MDHEN, SYDVKM. CDR3 length: 15 amino acids. Trimming took 2 bases from V and 8 from J; bases not matched to a gene: 8. In nucleotides, the CDR3 is TGTGCCAGCAGTTTAAACAGCGGGGGACCGGATGAGCAGTTCTTC. It translates to CASSLNSGGPDEQFF. Based on the CDR3 plus reference TRBV28 and TRBJ2-1, the full variable domain is DVKVTQSSRYLVKRTGEKVFLECVQDMDHENMFWYRQDPGLGLRLIYFSYDVKMKEKGDIPEGYSVSREKKERFSLILESASTNQTSMYLCASSLNSGGPDEQFFGPGTRLTVL.

The chain carries TRBV5-4 and TRBJ2-2, with D possibly TRBD1 on 6 matching bases. V lost 4 bases and J lost 0, with 10 bases in between. This CDR3 comprises 15 residues. Germline V gene data show CDR1 as SGHNT and CDR2 as YYREEE (reference sequence). CDR3 loop: CASSKQGTNTGELFF. As DNA, the CDR3 is TGTGCCAGCAGCAAACAGGGCACGAACACCGGGGAGCTGTTTTTT.

V is TRBV7-2 and J is TRBJ1-3; TRBD1 aligns across 8 bases. V was pared by 5 bases and J by 2 bases, with 17 bases of the junction left unmatched. The CDR3 contains 19 residues. Germline CDR1 SGHTA, CDR2 FQGNSA. DNA of the CDR3: TGTGCCAGCAGCCCGAACGAGGGCTCAGGGGGCGAACCTGGAAACACCATATATTTT. It codes for CASSPNEGSGGEPGNTIYF.

The sample holds one count of this clone. The chain links TRBV27 to TRBJ2-1; 11 nucleotides match TRBD1. Unmatched junction bases numbered 4, after V lost 4 bases and J lost 8 bases. The CDR3 runs to 14 residues. Germline V gives CDR1 MNHEY, CDR2 SMNVEV (reference sequence). The CDR3 DNA reads TGTGCCAGCAGTTCGGACAGGGGGCAGGATGAGCAGTTCTTC. It specifies CASSSDRGQDEQFF.

This rearrangement joins TRBV25-1 to TRBJ2-1, with a weak D call TRBD2 (5 bases). The germline V gene encodes CDR1 MGHDK and CDR2 SYGVNS. Between the trimmed V and J ends, which lost 6 bases and 7 bases, there was a span of 13 bases. The CDR3 extends over 13 amino acids. CDR3 sequence: CASSPGIGNEQFF. Here the CDR3 DNA reads TGTGCCAGCAGCCCGGGGATAGGGAATGAGCAGTTCTTC.

The V and J genes are TRBV4-1 and TRBJ2-5, with TRBD1 matching 8 bases. This CDR3 region has 16 residues. Trimming cost V 1 base and J 3 bases; bases outside gene matches: 7. The germline CDR1 and CDR2 sequences are MGHRA and YSYEKL. CDR3 nucleotides: TGCGCCAGCAGCCAAGGTGACCGGGACAGGAAAGAGACCCAGTACTTC. Amino acid sequence: CASSQGDRDRKETQYF.

The V call is TRBV19, the J call TRBJ1-6, with D possibly TRBD1 on 6 matching bases. From germline, CDR1 is LNHDA and CDR2 SQIVND (reference sequence). The CDR3 contains 13 residues. The ends were cut back, 5 bases at V and 4 bases at J, with 6 bases in the middle. The CDR3 here is CASSGQYNSPLHF. The CDR3 DNA sequence: TGTGCCAGTAGTGGACAGTATAATTCACCCCTCCACTTT.

The V call is TRBV11-3, the J call TRBJ1-1, with D possibly TRBD1 on 5 matching bases. The germline gives CDR1 SGHNT, CDR2 YENEEA. Deletions cut 0 bases from V and 1 base from J, with 6 bases between. The CDR3 length is 14 residues. The CDR3 DNA follows: TGTGCCAGCAGCTTAGATGGACAGAACACTGAAGCTTTCTTT. It yields the protein CASSLDGQNTEAFF. Variable domain in full (rest from reference TRBV11-3 and TRBJ1-1): EAGVVQSPRYKIIEKKQPVAFWCNPISGHNTLYWYLQNLGQGPELLIRYENEEAVDDSQLPKDRFSAERLKGVDSTLKIQPAELGDSAVYLCASSLDGQNTEAFFGQGTRLTVV.

This clone was recorded once. The CDR3 nucleotides read TGTGCCAGCAGCTCAATCCGACTGTTCAATGAGCAGTTCTTC. This sequence encodes CASSSIRLFNEQFF. The V and J genes are TRBV5-4 and TRBJ2-1; D remains ambiguous. The CDR3 consists of 14 residues. Looked up from germline, CDR1 is SGHNT and CDR2 is YYREEE (reference sequence). V lost 3 bases to trimming and J lost 6 bases, with 13 bases between them.

This chain links TRBV29-1 with TRBJ1-1; weak D call: TRBD1 (6 bases). This CDR3 spans 12 amino acids. Looked up from germline, CDR1 is SQVTM and CDR2 is ANQGSEA. V dropped 6 bases and J dropped 1 base, with 9 bases sitting between them. Here the CDR3 DNA reads TGCAGCGTGGAGGGACAGAACACTGAAGCTTTCTTT. It is translated as CSVEGQNTEAFF.

The rearrangement uses TRBV28 and TRBJ2-3; 8 positions match TRBD2. Trimming took 6 bases from V and 2 from J; bases not matched to a gene: 4. The germline gives CDR1 MDHEN, CDR2 SYDVKM. The CDR3 sequence is 14 residues long. CDR3 sequence reads: CASRVTSATDTQYF. The CDR3 DNA follows: TGTGCCAGCAGGGTGACTAGCGCCACAGATACGCAGTATTTT.

The rearrangement uses TRBV10-2 and TRBJ2-7; D is ambiguous. Looked up from germline, CDR1 is WSHSY and CDR2 is SAAADI. The CDR3 sequence is 14 residues long. Trimming cost V 10 bases and J 2 bases, with 18 bases left between them. CDR3 loop: CATKQGIGTYEQYF. CDR3 DNA: TGCGCCACTAAACAAGGGATTGGAACCTACGAGCAGTACTTC.

This clone occurred a few times. V gene TRBV5-8 combines with J gene TRBJ2-2; 8 positions match TRBD2. The CDR3 has 17 amino acids. V lost 4 bases to trimming and J lost 3 bases; unmatched junction nucleotides: 11. CDR1 and CDR2 (germline): SGHTS, YDEGEE. DNA for the CDR3: TGTGCCAGCAGCCCGGGACTCTTTAGCGGGGACACCGGGGAGCTGTTTTTT. This sequence encodes CASSPGLFSGDTGELFF.

The V gene is TRBV5-1, the J gene TRBJ2-1; D gene uncertain. CDR3 length: 12 amino acids. V shed 1 base and J shed 8 bases, with 7 bases lying between them. Germline V gene lookup returns CDR1 SGHRS and CDR2 YFSETQ. The CDR3 DNA is TGCGCCAGCAGCTTGAATGTACATGAGCAGTTCTTC. Its protein is CASSLNVHEQFF.